This T cell receptor beta chain was profiled in a study of blood T cell repertoires in COVID-19. On the study more broadly: Acute-phase and convalescent COVID-19 samples originated in the United States, Italy and Spain. Sources were T cells, B-cell-depleted T cells, or PBMCs; the material itself was cDNA or gDNA.

Germline assignment: CDR1 LGHDT and CDR2 YNNKEL (reference sequence). The CDR3 length is 14 residues. V shed 4 bases and J 5 bases; nucleotides not matched to a gene: 6. Per the original methods: Cell counts per sample came from amplifying reference gene primers. Data came from immunoSEQ multiplex PCR; TCRdb stores just in-frame clones and leaves some out. That table gives V, J and clone size, and the DNA gave D and trimming. The table includes around 300,000 clones, 70% to 90% detected once. The specimen sequenced was peripheral blood. This receptor was identified in a woman in her 70s with acute or convalescent COVID-19. This chain joins TRBV3-1 (or the pseudogene TRBV3-2) and TRBJ2-5, with 8 bases identical to TRBD1. In DNA form, the CDR3 reads TGTGCCAGCAGCCTACAGGGGGGAATCGAGACCCAGTACTTC. It is translated as CASSLQGGIETQYF.